The 29 T cell receptor beta chains below come from one sample, sequenced in a study of T-cell reconstitution after alpha-beta-depleted transplantation in children listed by TCRdb under 2016. Library method: PCR. This sample was sequenced with an Illumina HiSeq 2500. TCR libraries were prepared with molecular barcoding, using unique molecular identifiers to normalize TCRbeta repertoire quantification. The public sequencing data were trimmed at Q25 with fastp and processed into clonotypes with MiXCR by TCRdb, which kept only in-frame beta chains. Every entry covers one CDR3 protein and lists the most common genes and DNA from its rows. For this sample there are about 200,000 distinct CDR3 sequences; roughly 6.6% appear just once. 5.5% to 6.5% of the sample is taken by the ten largest. The treatment or condition label, as the study defines it: allogeneic hematopoietic cell transplantation with graft depleted of TCRalphabeta T cells and CD19 B cells.

This sample comprised PBMCs, obtained before TCRalphabeta/CD19-depleted stem cell transplant. The receptor set was obtained from a boy aged 2 to 10 with acute lymphoblastic leukemia, due to receive a stem cell transplant.

This clonotype was recorded many times. This chain joins TRBV7-2 and TRBJ2-1, with D possibly being TRBD1 (6 bases). The ends were cut back, 2 bases at V and 4 bases at J, with 12 bases in the middle. Germline loops: CDR1 SGHTA, CDR2 FQGNSA. The CDR3 totals 15 residues. The CDR3: CASSLRQGNYNEQFF. CDR3 coding DNA: TGTGCCAGCAGCTTACGGCAGGGGAATTACAATGAGCAGTTCTTC.

This clonotype was detected ten times or more. This chain uses TRBV6-6 with TRBJ2-7; 7 bases fit TRBD2. The V segment lost 2 bases and the J segment 4 bases; nucleotides outside the gene matches: 2. Germline CDR1 and CDR2: MNHNY and SVGAGI (reference sequence). CDR3 length: 13 residues. The CDR3 region is CASSYGGLYEQYF. Here the CDR3 DNA reads TGTGCCAGCAGTTACGGGGGACTATACGAGCAGTACTTC.

This clonotype showed up many times. The rearrangement uses TRBV6-1 and TRBJ2-7, with D perhaps given as TRBD1 or TRBD2 (5 bases each). This CDR3 spans 15 amino acids. CDR1 and CDR2 from the germline V gene are MNHNS and SASEGT. Trimming pared 6 bases from V and 0 bases from J, leaving 15 bases between. The CDR3 spells CASRSGTSSSYEQYF. CDR3 sequence (DNA): TGTGCCAGCAGATCCGGGACGTCTAGCTCCTACGAGCAGTACTTC.

Many counts were recorded for this clonotype. This chain uses TRBV7-6 with TRBJ1-1; D gene uncertain. Per the germline V gene, CDR1 is SGHVS and CDR2 is FNYEAQ. V shed 1 base and J shed 2 bases, with 8 bases lying between them. This CDR3 spans 14 amino acids. The CDR3 DNA follows: TGTGCCAGCAGCTTAGGGGCTTTCAACACTGAAGCTTTCTTT. Encoded protein: CASSLGAFNTEAFF.

This clonotype occurred many times. The genes are TRBV7-9 and TRBJ2-7; weak D call: TRBD1 (5 bases). Germline values: CDR1 SEHNR, CDR2 FQNEAQ (reference sequence). V gave up 5 bases and J gave up 6 bases, with 14 bases separating them. The CDR3 length is 13 residues. In nucleotides, the CDR3 is TGTGCCAGCAGCCCAGGGTTAGGGTCCGAGCAGTACTTC. It codes for CASSPGLGSEQYF.

This clonotype has only a few counts. The J gene is TRBJ1-4, the V gene TRBV5-1; no clear D gene. Trimming shortened V by 4 bases and J by 0 bases, and 10 bases separated the two germline ends. The CDR3 extends over 15 amino acids. Germline CDR1 is SGHRS and CDR2 is YFSETQ. The CDR3 DNA reads as TGCGCCAGCAGCAGAGAGGGTGCAACTAATGAAAAACTGTTTTTT. Translation: CASSREGATNEKLFF.

The chain carries TRBV28 and TRBJ1-1; TRBD1 aligns across 7 bases. Trimming took 8 bases from V and 5 from J; bases not matched to a gene: 11. The CDR3 is 14 residues long. CDR1 MDHEN and CDR2 SYDVKM come from the germline V gene. This CDR3 reads CASLNPGQSTEAFF. For the CDR3, the DNA is TGTGCCAGCCTAAACCCGGGACAGTCGACTGAAGCTTTCTTT.

This clonotype came up a few times. Here the CDR3 reads CATSREGWGNTEAFF. For the CDR3, the DNA is TGTGCCACCAGCAGAGAGGGGTGGGGGAACACTGAAGCTTTCTTT. The V gene is TRBV15, the J gene TRBJ1-1; D uncertain. This CDR3 contains 15 residues. The V gene's germline CDR1 is LNHNV and CDR2 YYDKDF (reference sequence). The V end was cut by 0 bases, the J end by 1 base, with 9 bases between.

This clonotype was detected ten times or more. This chain joins TRBV29-1 and TRBJ2-1, with D possibly being TRBD1 or TRBD2 (6 bases each). Germline-derived CDR1 and CDR2 are SQVTM and ANQGSEA. This CDR3 comprises 14 residues. V gave up 5 bases and J gave up 4 bases, with 15 bases separating them. The CDR3 here is CSVRGGTGYNEQFF. DNA for the CDR3: TGCAGCGTTCGGGGAGGTACAGGGTACAATGAGCAGTTCTTC.

There are many counts of this clonotype. The V and J genes are TRBV24-1 and TRBJ2-1; D might be TRBD2 (6 bases). The CDR3 covers 17 residues. Germline V gene data show CDR1 as KGHDR and CDR2 as SFDVKD. V was shortened by 2 bases and J by 0 bases, with 13 bases between the two germline ends. In DNA, the CDR3 is TGTGCCACCAGTGATTCCCGACGGGGGAGCTCCTACAATGAGCAGTTCTTC. Residues: CATSDSRRGSSYNEQFF.

This clonotype has a handful of counts. The chain uses TRBV7-8 and TRBJ2-7, with 8 positions matching TRBD2. Looked up from germline, CDR1 is SGHVS and CDR2 is FQNEAQ. The CDR3 runs to 16 residues. V trimming: 1 base; J trimming: 0 bases; junction bases outside the gene matches: 5. CDR3 nucleotides: TGTGCCAGCAGCTTAGGAGCGGGGGCCCTCTCCTACGAGCAGTACTTC. Translating it yields CASSLGAGALSYEQYF.

The sample holds many counts of this clonotype. The chain carries TRBV7-2 and TRBJ2-7; D possibly uses TRBD1 or TRBD2 (6 bases each). The CDR3 consists of 14 residues. CDR1 and CDR2 (germline): SGHTA, FQGNSA. Trimming pared 6 bases from V and 0 bases from J, leaving 12 bases between. CDR3 loop: CASRGGPYSYEQYF. For the CDR3, the DNA is TGTGCCAGCAGAGGGGGGCCATACTCCTACGAGCAGTACTTC.

The sample holds many counts of this clonotype. The V gene is TRBV29-1, the J gene TRBJ2-2; D is unresolved. V shed 5 bases and J shed 10 bases, with 11 bases lying between them. This CDR3 has 11 residues. The germline V gene encodes CDR1 SQVTM and CDR2 ANQGSEA. CDR3 bases: TGCAGCGTTCGATCCGGCGAGGAGCTGTTTTTT. Amino acids: CSVRSGEELFF.

V is TRBV11-2 and J is TRBJ2-7; 15 bases map to TRBD2. The V gene's germline CDR1 is SGHAT and CDR2 FQNNGV. J lost 4 bases, V lost 0 bases, and 4 bases had no gene match. The CDR3 consists of 17 residues. The CDR3 loop reads CASSLERTSGRAYEQYF. The CDR3 DNA sequence: TGTGCCAGCAGCTTAGAGAGGACTAGCGGGAGGGCTTACGAGCAGTACTTC.

The chain is built from TRBV5-1 and TRBJ2-2, with 7 bases lining up with TRBD1. Germline CDR1 SGHRS, CDR2 YFSETQ. The CDR3 covers 16 residues. V gave up 0 bases and J gave up 4 bases; unmatched junction bases: 6. The chain's CDR3 is CASSLEGAEVTGELFF. The DNA of the CDR3 is TGCGCCAGCAGCTTGGAGGGGGCGGAGGTCACCGGGGAGCTGTTTTTT.

In this sample, this clonotype turned up a few times. This chain links TRBV30 with TRBJ2-7, with D hard to call. Germline V gene data show CDR1 as GTSNPN and CDR2 as SVGIG (reference sequence). The CDR3 consists of 11 residues. Trimming took 4 bases from V and 4 from J, leaving 8 bases between them. CDR3 in amino acids: CAWTQAYEQYF. The DNA for the CDR3 is TGTGCCTGGACTCAAGCGTACGAGCAGTACTTC.

This clonotype was recorded at least ten times. The chain uses TRBV6-2 or TRBV6-3 and TRBJ2-1, with 8 bases aligning to TRBD1. The CDR3 totals 13 residues. In germline, CDR1 is MNHEY, CDR2 SVGEGT. V dropped 5 bases and J dropped 7; count of bases not matched to a gene: 4. CDR3 DNA sequence: TGTGCCAGCAGTACGGACAGGGTTAATGAGCAGTTCTTC. Encoded protein: CASSTDRVNEQFF.

The chain links TRBV13 to TRBJ2-1; D is possibly TRBD1 (5 bases). Germline V gene sequence: CDR1 PRHDT, CDR2 FYEKMQ (reference sequence). This CDR3 has 12 amino acids. V shed 3 bases and J shed 13 bases, with 13 bases lying between them. CDR3 amino acids: CASSFYSGRQFF. CDR3 sequence (DNA): TGTGCCAGCAGCTTTTACTCAGGGCGACAGTTCTTC.

The sample holds many counts of this clonotype. This chain links TRBV12-3 or TRBV12-4 with TRBJ2-7; 9 nucleotides line up with TRBD2. The junction had 1 base not matched to a gene; V was cut back by 1 base and J by 0 bases. The length of the CDR3 is 15 residues. CDR3 bases: TGTGCCAGCAGTTTAGGAGCGGGAGGCTCCTACGAGCAGTACTTC. This encodes CASSLGAGGSYEQYF.

The table lists this clonotype with many counts. The chain employs TRBV7-2 and TRBJ1-1; D may be TRBD1 (5 bases). Germline CDR1 and CDR2: SGHTA and FQGNSA. This CDR3 has 13 amino acids. The V gene lost 4 bases and the J gene lost 4 bases, with 10 bases spanning the gap. CDR3 sequence (DNA): TGTGCCAGCAGCTATCAGGGAGCCACTGAAGCTTTCTTT. This translates into CASSYQGATEAFF.

This clonotype was observed many times. The chain joins TRBV7-2 to TRBJ2-1, with D unclear. The CDR3 runs to 14 residues. From germline, CDR1 is SGHTA and CDR2 FQGNSA. Trimming shortened V by 3 bases and J by 8 bases, and 14 bases separated the two germline ends. This CDR3 is CASSFSHASDEQFF. CDR3 in DNA: TGTGCCAGCAGCTTTTCTCACGCCTCCGATGAGCAGTTCTTC.

This clonotype was seen more than once but under ten times. The rearrangement links TRBV6-4 to TRBJ1-1; possibly TRBD1 for D (5 bases). Germline V lookup: CDR1 MRHNA, CDR2 SNTAGT. V lost 4 bases, J lost 1 base, and 7 bases lay in between. The CDR3 is 13 amino acids. Here the CDR3 reads CASSVRENTEAFF. DNA of the CDR3: TGTGCCAGCAGTGTCAGGGAGAACACTGAAGCTTTCTTT.

This clonotype has ten or more counts. The rearrangement joins TRBV2 to TRBJ2-1, with 7 bases fitting TRBD2. V lost 8 bases to trimming and J lost 0 bases; unmatched junction nucleotides: 1. This CDR3 contains 13 residues. Germline values: CDR1 SNHLY, CDR2 FYNNEI. CDR3 residues: CASGDYSYNEQFF. DNA of the CDR3: TGTGCCAGCGGGGACTACTCCTACAATGAGCAGTTCTTC.

At least ten counts were recorded for this clonotype. J is TRBJ2-1 and V is TRBV25-1, with D tentatively TRBD2 (6 bases). V was trimmed by 3 bases and J by 4 bases, leaving 10 bases between them. The CDR3 runs 14 residues. The germline V gene has CDR1 MGHDK and CDR2 SYGVNS. The CDR3 protein is CASSEGGAYNEQFF. The CDR3 DNA is TGTGCCAGCAGTGAGGGCGGGGCTTACAATGAGCAGTTCTTC.

The V gene is TRBV28, the J gene TRBJ2-3, with D hard to call. The germline V and J ends were trimmed by 5 bases and 1 base, with 10 bases remaining between them. This CDR3 comprises 14 residues. Germline lookup yields CDR1 MDHEN and CDR2 SYDVKM. The CDR3 here is CASSNPPRTDTQYF. The CDR3 DNA is TGTGCCAGCAGTAACCCACCCCGCACAGATACGCAGTATTTT.

V and J are TRBV20-1 and TRBJ2-4; D is possibly TRBD1 or TRBD2 (6 bases each). The CDR3 sequence is 14 residues long. Germline CDR1 DFQATT, CDR2 SNEGSKA (reference sequence). Trimming took 3 bases from V and 5 from J, leaving 14 bases between them. The CDR3 region has the DNA TGCAGTGCTAGGGGGGGCGCGACCGAAAACATTCAGTACTTC. Its protein is CSARGGATENIQYF.

This clonotype was seen a handful of times. A much larger clone lies a single base off, so this may be a read error. This chain connects TRBV3-1 to TRBJ1-1, with 7 bases fitting TRBD1. There are 13 residues in the CDR3. In germline, CDR1 is LGHDT, CDR2 YNNKEL (reference sequence). V trimming: 4 bases; J trimming: 4 bases; junction bases outside the gene matches: 3. The CDR3 loop is CASSPQGTTEAFF. Here the CDR3 DNA reads TGTGCCAGCAGCCCACAGGGGACCACTGAAGCTTTCTTT.

The rearrangement joins TRBV29-1 to TRBJ1-2; 9 bases map to TRBD1. The ends lost 7 bases at V and 6 bases at J; junction bases unmatched: 9. Germline V gene data show CDR1 as SQVTM and CDR2 as ANQGSEA. CDR3 size: 13 residues. The CDR3 sequence: CSAGPGQGDGYTF. CDR3 bases: TGCAGCGCGGGACCGGGACAGGGAGATGGCTACACCTTC.

At least ten counts were recorded for this clonotype. The V gene is TRBV9, the J gene TRBJ2-2; 10 bases line up with TRBD2. Trimming took 0 bases from V and 4 from J; bases not matched to a gene: 3. The germline V gene has CDR1 SGDLS and CDR2 YYNGEE. The CDR3 spans 16 residues. The CDR3 nucleotides are TGTGCCAGCAGCGTAGAACTAGCGGGGCCCACCGGGGAGCTGTTTTTT. Translated: CASSVELAGPTGELFF.